This T cell receptor (beta chain) was obtained from a study of blood T cells in healthy people across ages. This clonotype appeared many times. CDR3 length: 15 residues. CDR1 is MNHEY and CDR2 is SMNVEV in the germline V gene (reference sequence). The V segment lost 4 bases and the J segment 6 bases; nucleotides outside the gene matches: 7. Then a second PCR, running about 6 to 12 cycles, was carried out with a sample-barcoded 5' primer and a J-beta primer mix. Via MiXCR, TCRdb re-called the 5' RACE reads, giving one row per CDR3 protein. This table holds over 450,000 distinct CDR3 sequences, about 24% found once. Each donor supplied roughly 9.1 milliliters of peripheral blood. These data are also associated with another study on T cells of mothers and their children. Per that paper: RNA was extracted, and all of it went into cDNA synthesis at roughly 1.5 ug per 15 ul.

The chain links TRBV27 to TRBJ1-2; TRBD1 agrees at 11 bases. The sequenced sample was blood. This TCR derives from a boy between 5 and 17 years old in good health. CDR3 in amino acids: CASSSPRDRGNGYTF. CDR3 coding DNA: TGTGCCAGCAGTTCTCCCCGGGACAGGGGGAATGGCTACACCTTC.